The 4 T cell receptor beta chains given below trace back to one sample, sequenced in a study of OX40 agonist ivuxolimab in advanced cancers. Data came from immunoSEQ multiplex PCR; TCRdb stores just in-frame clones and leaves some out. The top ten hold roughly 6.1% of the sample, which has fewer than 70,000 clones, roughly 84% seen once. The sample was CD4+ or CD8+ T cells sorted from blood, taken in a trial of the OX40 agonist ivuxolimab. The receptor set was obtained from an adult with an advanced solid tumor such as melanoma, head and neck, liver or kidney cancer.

The CDR3 loop is CASTVDYYQETQYF. The CDR3 DNA follows: TGTGCCAGCACTGTCGACTACTACCAAGAGACCCAGTACTTC. The rearrangement links TRBV7-9 to TRBJ2-5; possible D gene TRBD2, 5 bases. The germline V gene encodes CDR1 SEHNR and CDR2 FQNEAQ (reference sequence). Trimming pared 7 bases from V and 0 bases from J, leaving 12 bases between. The CDR3 is 14 amino acids.

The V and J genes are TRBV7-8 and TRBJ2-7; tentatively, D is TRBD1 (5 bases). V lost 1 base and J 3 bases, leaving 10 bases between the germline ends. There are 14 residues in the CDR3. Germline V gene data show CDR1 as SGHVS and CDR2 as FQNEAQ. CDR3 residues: CASSLESGNYEQYF. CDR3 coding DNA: TGTGCCAGCAGCTTAGAGTCAGGGAACTACGAGCAGTACTTC.

The CDR3 DNA is TGCGCCAGCAGCCAATGGGTTAGCGGGAGCTCCTACAATGAGCAGTTCTTC. Translation gives CASSQWVSGSSYNEQFF. The rearrangement links TRBV4-3 to TRBJ2-1; 9 positions agree with TRBD2. Germline CDR1 and CDR2: LGHNA and YSLEER. The CDR3 sequence is 17 residues long. V dropped 2 bases and J dropped 0; count of bases not matched to a gene: 5.

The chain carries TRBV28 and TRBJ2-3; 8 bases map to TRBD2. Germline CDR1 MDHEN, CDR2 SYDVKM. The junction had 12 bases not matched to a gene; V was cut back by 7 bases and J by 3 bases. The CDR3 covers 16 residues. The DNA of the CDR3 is TGTGCCAGCACCACCCCGCGGGGGGCTGGAACAGATACGCAGTATTTT. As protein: CASTTPRGAGTDTQYF. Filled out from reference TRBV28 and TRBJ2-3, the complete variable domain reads DVKVTQSSRYLVKRTGEKVFLECVQDMDHENMFWYRQDPGLGLRLIYFSYDVKMKEKGDIPEGYSVSREKKERFSLILESASTNQTSMYLCASTTPRGAGTDTQYFGPGTRLTVL.